This entry is about one T cell receptor (beta chain). The sample originates from a study of CD8+CD57+ T cells in acquired aplastic anemia. The V gene lost 0 bases and the J gene lost 3 bases, with 9 bases spanning the gap. Germline CDR1 MNHNS, CDR2 SASEGT. The CDR3 loop spans 14 amino acids. For CDR3 and TCR beta VDJ profiling, genomic DNA was the template used. Each CDR3 protein is one row after TCRdb ran MiXCR on the reads. This sample has around 430,000 distinct CDR3 sequences, with roughly a third found just once. Patients sequenced had flow cytometry evidence of CD8+CD57+ cell expansion. Sequencing was done on a sample of sorted CD4+, CD8+, or CD8+CD57+ T cells (not recorded which) from PBMCs. The V gene is TRBV6-1, the J gene TRBJ2-7; maybe TRBD1 (6 bases). The TCR was taken from a human donor with aplastic anemia. The CDR3 bases are TGTGCCAGCAGTGAAGCGGACAGTCTCTACGAGCAGTACTTC. It codes for CASSEADSLYEQYF.